Each of the 30 T cell receptor beta chains below was sequenced from the same sample in a study of PD-L1 blockade in urothelial cancer. Repertoires were generated with immunoSEQ multiplex PCR, while TCRdb's copy carries only in-frame clones and drops some. The sample contains approximately 35,000 clones, about a third of which appear only once. The source was tumor tissue, collected before atezolizumab (anti-PD-L1) treatment. The receptors were gathered from a man aged 55 to 70 with urothelial cancer.

A few counts support this clone. This chain uses TRBV4-1 with TRBJ1-1, with D hard to call. CDR3 length equals 14 residues. The V end was cut by 1 base, the J end by 4 bases, with 10 bases between. Germline CDR1 reads MGHRA; CDR2 reads YSYEKL. The CDR3 bases are TGCGCCAGCAGCCAAGCGAGGGTAAGCACTGAAGCTTTCTTT. Amino acid sequence: CASSQARVSTEAFF.

The J gene is TRBJ2-7, the V gene TRBV18; tentatively, D is TRBD1 (5 bases). The CDR3 has 13 amino acids. From germline, CDR1 is KGHSH and CDR2 LQKENI. Between the trimmed V and J ends, which lost 4 bases and 2 bases, there was a span of 9 bases. The CDR3 nucleotides read TGTGCCAGCTCACTAGACAGACCCTACGAGCAGTACTTC. It is translated as CASSLDRPYEQYF.

The sample holds many counts of this clone. This chain links TRBV6-8 with TRBJ1-2, with 7 bases fitting TRBD1. This CDR3 has 13 amino acids. The V and J ends lost 6 bases and 6 bases, in that order; junction bases with no gene match: 7. Per the germline V gene, CDR1 is MNHGY and CDR2 is SAAAGT. The CDR3 sequence is CASSTTDRNGYTF. The CDR3 nucleotides read TGTGCCAGCAGCACAACGGACAGGAATGGCTACACCTTC.

In its sample, this clone was seen once. This chain connects TRBV18 to TRBJ1-1; D is unclear. The CDR3 runs to 13 residues. The germline CDR1 and CDR2 sequences are KGHSH and LQKENI. Trimming took 6 bases from V and 0 from J, leaving 8 bases between them. DNA for the CDR3: TGTGCCAGCTCCCGGGAGATGAACACTGAAGCTTTCTTT. Its protein is CASSREMNTEAFF.

The J gene is TRBJ2-7, the V gene TRBV14; maybe TRBD2 (6 bases). Germline V gene lookup returns CDR1 SGHDN and CDR2 FVKESK. This CDR3 has 13 residues. Trimming left V 1 base short and J 4 bases short, with 8 bases between. CDR3 sequence reads: CASSQVEGYEQYF. In DNA, the CDR3 is TGTGCCAGCAGCCAAGTGGAGGGGTACGAGCAGTACTTC.

This clone has at least ten counts. V usage is TRBV6-8 and J usage is TRBJ2-2; 10 bases are shared with TRBD2. The trim removed 10 bases at V and 7 bases at J, leaving 6 bases unmatched. CDR1 is MNHGY, CDR2 SAAAGT, per germline. The CDR3 runs to 13 residues. The CDR3 reads CAISGRGGGELFF. The DNA of the CDR3 is TGTGCCATCAGCGGGAGGGGTGGCGGGGAGCTGTTTTTT.

CDR3 in amino acids: CASSPISGRNYGYTF. Written as DNA, the CDR3 is TGTGCCAGCAGCCCGATTTCAGGCCGTAACTATGGCTACACCTTC. The chain carries TRBV11-3 and TRBJ1-2; no reliable D call. Trimming shortened V by 5 bases and J by 1 base, and 14 bases separated the two germline ends. The CDR3 has 15 residues. Germline CDR1 is SGHNT and CDR2 is YENEEA.

The chain joins TRBV28 to TRBJ2-7; 8 bases fit TRBD1. The CDR3 spans 13 residues. The V gene end was trimmed by 8 bases and the J gene end by 3 bases; junction bases not matched to a gene: 6. The V gene's germline CDR1 is MDHEN and CDR2 SYDVKM. DNA for the CDR3: TGTGCCAGCGGACAGGGAAACCTCTACGAGCAGTACTTC. It encodes CASGQGNLYEQYF.

This clone has a handful of counts. Written as DNA, the CDR3 is TGTGCCAGCAGTGTATTGGGAGGCCCAGATACGCAGTATTTT. Its translation is CASSVLGGPDTQYF. The rearrangement joins TRBV28 to TRBJ2-3; D may be TRBD2 (6 bases). Germline V gene lookup returns CDR1 MDHEN and CDR2 SYDVKM. Trimming removed 5 bases at V and 4 bases at J, with 13 bases between. The CDR3 covers 14 residues.

The genes are TRBV7-6 and TRBJ2-6; no clear D. V lost 3 bases, J lost 0 bases, and 12 bases lay in between. CDR1 SGHVS and CDR2 FNYEAQ come from the germline V gene. The CDR3 totals 17 residues. This CDR3 is CASSLGKRSSGANVLTF. CDR3 nucleotides: TGTGCCAGCAGCTTGGGGAAGCGCAGCTCTGGGGCCAACGTCCTGACTTTC. Using reference TRBV7-6 and TRBJ2-6 for the parts outside the CDR3, the full variable domain is GAGVSQSPRYKVTKRGQDVALRCDPISGHVSLYWYRQALGQGPEFLTYFNYEAQQDKSGLPNDRFSAERPEGSISTLTIQRTEQRDSAMYRCASSLGKRSSGANVLTFGAGSRLTVL.

This clone turned up a few times. The J gene is TRBJ2-5, the V gene TRBV9; D is possibly TRBD1 or TRBD2 (5 bases each). The germline V and J ends were trimmed by 2 bases and 9 bases, with 20 bases remaining between them. CDR3 size: 15 residues. Germline V CDR1 and CDR2: SGDLS, YYNGEE. CDR3 sequence reads: CASSVSSGPMGAQYF. The CDR3 nucleotides read TGTGCCAGCAGCGTTTCGAGCGGCCCCATGGGGGCCCAGTACTTC.

In its sample, this clone was seen once. The chain combines TRBV29-1 with TRBJ1-4, with D possibly matching TRBD1 (5 bases). The CDR3 is 13 amino acids. V dropped 4 bases and J dropped 7 bases, with 13 bases sitting between them. In germline, CDR1 is SQVTM, CDR2 ANQGSEA. This chain's CDR3 is CSVGGGAGEKLFF. The CDR3 nucleotides read TGCAGCGTTGGGGGAGGGGCGGGTGAAAAACTGTTTTTT.

This clone was counted a single time. The V call is TRBV25-1, the J call TRBJ2-4; the D is unclear. The CDR3 totals 13 residues. V gave up 4 bases and J gave up 0 bases, with 4 bases separating them. Per the germline V gene, CDR1 is MGHDK and CDR2 is SYGVNS. The CDR3 coding sequence is TGTGCCAGCAGTGGCCTAGCCAAAAACATTCAGTACTTC. Encoded protein: CASSGLAKNIQYF.

This clone was picked up a small number of times. This chain links TRBV11-3 with TRBJ2-5, with 14 bases aligning to TRBD2. The CDR3 spans 16 residues. The germline V gene encodes CDR1 SGHNT and CDR2 YENEEA. The V and J ends lost 4 bases and 5 bases, in that order; junction bases with no gene match: 6. This chain's CDR3 is CASSSGLAGGAETQYF. The CDR3 DNA follows: TGTGCCAGCAGCTCCGGACTAGCGGGAGGTGCTGAGACCCAGTACTTC.

This clone was observed a few times. The gene calls are TRBV29-1 and TRBJ2-1, with TRBD2 identical over 14 bases. The germline V gene has CDR1 SQVTM and CDR2 ANQGSEA. This CDR3 is built from 14 residues. J lost 6 bases, V lost 3 bases, and 1 base had no gene match. CDR3 sequence reads: CSVDGTSGSNEQFF. Written as DNA, the CDR3 is TGCAGCGTTGATGGGACTAGCGGGAGCAATGAGCAGTTCTTC.

The chain carries TRBV29-1 and TRBJ1-2; TRBD1 is a possible D gene (5 bases). Trimming removed 4 bases at V and 0 bases at J, with 9 bases between. This CDR3 region has 13 residues. Germline lookup yields CDR1 SQVTM and CDR2 ANQGSEA. CDR3 loop: CSVVGTANYGYTF. DNA of the CDR3: TGCAGCGTTGTTGGGACTGCTAACTATGGCTACACCTTC.

This clone turned up a few times. The J gene is TRBJ1-3, the V gene TRBV6-8; tentative D call: TRBD1 (5 bases). V was pared by 2 bases and J by 0 bases, with 8 bases between. Germline lookup yields CDR1 MNHGY and CDR2 SAAAGT. The CDR3 runs to 15 residues. The CDR3 bases are TGTGCCAGCAGTTACGGGGCGAGCTCTGGAAACACCATATATTTT. This encodes CASSYGASSGNTIYF.

The J gene is TRBJ2-3, the V gene TRBV5-1; unclear D gene. Germline V gene lookup returns CDR1 SGHRS and CDR2 YFSETQ. V shed 2 bases and J shed 0 bases, with 10 bases lying between them. This CDR3 spans 15 amino acids. CDR3 nucleotide sequence: TGCGCCAGCAGCTTCGTTCCCGCTAGCACAGATACGCAGTATTTT. Amino acid sequence: CASSFVPASTDTQYF.

The chain uses TRBV28 and TRBJ1-5; 9 positions agree with TRBD1. The length of the CDR3 is 14 residues. Germline V gene sequence: CDR1 MDHEN, CDR2 SYDVKM. The J segment lost 2 bases and the V segment lost 7 bases, leaving 3 bases of the junction unmatched. This chain's CDR3 is CASIRDRGNQPQHF. CDR3 in DNA: TGTGCCAGCATCAGGGACAGGGGCAATCAGCCCCAGCATTTT.

There are many counts of this clone. The chain combines TRBV28 with TRBJ2-5; 13 bases line up with TRBD2. V trimming: 6 bases; J trimming: 1 base; junction bases outside the gene matches: 5. Germline V gene lookup returns CDR1 MDHEN and CDR2 SYDVKM. This CDR3 spans 16 amino acids. CDR3: CASRLAGGPSQETQYF. The CDR3 coding sequence is TGTGCCAGCAGACTAGCGGGAGGGCCGTCCCAAGAGACCCAGTACTTC.

This chain links TRBV19 with TRBJ2-7; no definite D call. With 5 bases removed from V and 2 bases from J, the gap between germline ends came to 13 bases. This CDR3 is built from 14 residues. Germline V gene lookup returns CDR1 LNHDA and CDR2 SQIVND (reference sequence). The CDR3 loop is CASSSTGVAYEQYF. DNA for the CDR3: TGTGCCAGTAGTTCGACCGGAGTGGCCTACGAGCAGTACTTC. The variable domain in full, with the rest retrieved from reference TRBV19 and TRBJ2-7, is DGGITQSPKYLFRKEGQNVTLSCEQNLNHDAMYWYRQDPGQGLRLIYYSQIVNDFQKGDIAEGYSVSREKKESFPLTVTSAQKNPTAFYLCASSSTGVAYEQYFGPGTRLTVT.

The V gene is TRBV29-1, the J gene TRBJ1-1; no definite D call. Deletions cut 7 bases from V and 1 base from J, with 13 bases between. The CDR3 sequence is 13 residues long. From germline, CDR1 is SQVTM and CDR2 ANQGSEA. CDR3: CSASLLANTEAFF. The CDR3 nucleotides read TGCAGCGCCTCCCTTTTGGCGAACACTGAAGCTTTCTTT.

This clone was recorded a few times. This sequence joins TRBV7-8 and TRBJ2-7, with D perhaps TRBD2 (6 bases). The germline V and J ends were trimmed by 5 bases and 0 bases, with 8 bases remaining between them. The CDR3 runs 13 residues. The germline gives CDR1 SGHVS, CDR2 FQNEAQ. The CDR3 here is CASSGGSSYEQYF. CDR3 in DNA: TGTGCCAGCAGCGGGGGGAGCTCCTACGAGCAGTACTTC. The variable domain in full, with the rest retrieved from reference TRBV7-8 and TRBJ2-7, is GAGVSQSPRYKVAKRGQDVALRCDPISGHVSLFWYQQALGQGPEFLTYFQNEAQLDKSGLPSDRFFAERPEGSVSTLKIQRTQQEDSAVYLCASSGGSSYEQYFGPGTRLTVT.

This clone was picked up one time. This chain uses TRBV30 with TRBJ2-7; 9 positions match TRBD1. J was trimmed by 5 bases and V by 5 bases; bases with no gene match: 10. The CDR3 totals 14 residues. CDR1 GTSNPN and CDR2 SVGIG come from the germline V gene (reference sequence). The CDR3 coding sequence is TGTGCCTGGTCTCCGGGACAGGGTTTCCACGAGCAGTACTTC. As protein: CAWSPGQGFHEQYF.

The chain uses TRBV6-7 and TRBJ2-7; D gene unclear. TRBV6-7 counts as an open reading frame of uncertain function. With 2 bases removed from V and 4 bases from J, the gap between germline ends came to 3 bases. This CDR3 spans 11 amino acids. CDR3 in amino acids: CASSYRYEQYF. CDR3 DNA sequence: TGTGCCAGCAGTTACAGGTACGAGCAGTACTTC.

DNA for the CDR3: TGCGCCAGCAGTGAGTCGAGGGCAGGGCTGAACACTGAAGCTTTCTTT. This codes for CASSESRAGLNTEAFF. The chain is built from TRBV10-1 and TRBJ1-1, with D possibly matching TRBD1 (5 bases). V lost 0 bases and J 0 bases, leaving 11 bases between the germline ends. The CDR3 contains 16 residues. Germline CDR1 and CDR2: WNHNN and SYGVQD (reference sequence).

The V call is TRBV15, the J call TRBJ2-7; 10 nucleotides line up with TRBD1. Trimming cost V 4 bases and J 5 bases; bases outside gene matches: 5. CDR3 length: 14 amino acids. Germline V gene sequence: CDR1 LNHNV, CDR2 YYDKDF (reference sequence). The chain's CDR3 is CATSKGTGDNEQYF. CDR3 DNA sequence: TGTGCCACCAGCAAAGGGACAGGGGATAACGAGCAGTACTTC.

In its sample, this clone was seen a few times. CDR3 nucleotide sequence: TGCGCCAGCAGTCCCCAGGGAGTGGGACTGTTTTTT. Its translation is CASSPQGVGLFF. The V and J genes are TRBV10-2 and TRBJ1-4; TRBD1 is a possible D gene (5 bases). V was pared by 5 bases and J by 13 bases, with 14 bases between. The CDR3 length is 12 residues. The germline gives CDR1 WSHSY, CDR2 SAAADI.

This clone was recorded many times. The genes are TRBV11-3 and TRBJ2-1, with 8 bases matching TRBD2. With 0 bases clipped from V and 0 bases from J, the junction kept 10 bases outside the gene matches. The CDR3 sequence is 19 residues long. Per germline, CDR1 SGHNT and CDR2 YENEEA. The CDR3 DNA follows: TGTGCCAGCAGCTTAGAGTGGCGGGAGGCCAGAAGCTCCTACAATGAGCAGTTCTTC. Encoded protein: CASSLEWREARSSYNEQFF.

CDR3 in amino acids: CASSLSVSSGIGQYF. CDR3 nucleotides: TGTGCCAGCAGTTTATCGGTGTCTAGCGGGATTGGGCAGTATTTT. The rearrangement joins TRBV28 to TRBJ2-3; 9 nucleotides agree with TRBD2. Germline CDR1 reads MDHEN; CDR2 reads SYDVKM. The CDR3 consists of 15 residues. V lost 1 base, J lost 11 bases, and 10 bases stayed unmatched. Full variable domain (remainder filled in from reference TRBV28 and TRBJ2-3): DVKVTQSSRYLVKRTGEKVFLECVQDMDHENMFWYRQDPGLGLRLIYFSYDVKMKEKGDIPEGYSVSREKKERFSLILESASTNQTSMYLCASSLSVSSGIGQYFGPGTRLTVL.